These 22 T cell receptor beta chains were sequenced from one sample in a study of graft-versus-host responses after intestinal transplantation. The data were produced by immunoSEQ multiplex PCR, yet TCRdb's version contains in-frame clones alone and is incomplete. The sample carries thousands of clones, more than 30% recorded once. Here the sequenced sample was alloreactive CD4+ T cells from a mixed lymphocyte reaction culture, taken before transplantation. The sample's subset: CFSE-low proliferating T cells sorted from approximately 6-day pre-transplant mixed lymphocyte reaction (GvH or HvG direction). These receptors originate from a human patient who was an organ donor for intestinal transplantation.

V usage is TRBV13 and J usage is TRBJ2-3, with 9 bases identical to TRBD2. Looked up from germline, CDR1 is PRHDT and CDR2 is FYEKMQ (reference sequence). This CDR3 contains 14 residues. V gave up 5 bases and J gave up 5 bases; unmatched junction bases: 5. The CDR3 DNA reads TGTGCCAGCAGCGCGGCTAGCGGGATAGATACGCAGTATTTT. Translation gives CASSAASGIDTQYF.

The chain links TRBV25-1 to TRBJ1-1; D might be TRBD1 (6 bases). Between the trimmed V and J ends, which lost 5 bases and 1 base, there was a span of 8 bases. This CDR3 has 13 amino acids. Per germline, CDR1 MGHDK and CDR2 SYGVNS. The CDR3 nucleotides read TGTGCCAGCAGTCCGGGACAGAACACTGAAGCTTTCTTT. It yields the protein CASSPGQNTEAFF.

This clone qualifies as medium-sized. The chain carries TRBV6-1 and TRBJ2-7, with 8 bases that match TRBD2. Germline V gene lookup returns CDR1 MNHNS and CDR2 SASEGT. The V segment lost 6 bases and the J segment 9 bases; nucleotides outside the gene matches: 13. The CDR3 runs 14 residues. The CDR3 loop is CASRYPGLVLMQYF. CDR3 nucleotide sequence: TGTGCCAGCAGATACCCGGGACTAGTACTCATGCAGTACTTC.

This rearrangement joins TRBV21-1 to TRBJ1-4. TRBV21-1 is listed as a pseudogene. This CDR3 is 16 amino acids long. CDR3 sequence reads: CASSNTLWVVNEKLFF. CDR3 DNA sequence: TGTGCCAGCAGCAATACACTATGGGTCGTTAATGAAAAACTGTTTTTT.

The genes are TRBV11-2 and TRBJ2-1, with 14 bases fitting TRBD2. The CDR3 is 15 amino acids. Losses at the gene ends were 3 bases for V and 6 bases for J; bases not matched to a gene: 1. The germline gives CDR1 SGHAT, CDR2 FQNNGV. The CDR3 loop reads CASSLTSGRANEQFF. CDR3 in DNA: TGTGCCAGCAGCTTGACTAGCGGGAGGGCCAATGAGCAGTTCTTC.

This clone showed up just once. The rearrangement uses TRBV7-9 and TRBJ1-2, with TRBD1 matching 11 bases. This CDR3 contains 18 residues. V gave up 4 bases and J gave up 6 bases; unmatched junction bases: 16. Germline CDR1 and CDR2: SEHNR and FQNEAQ (reference sequence). Here the CDR3 reads CASSSGSSGTGGNHGYTF. The CDR3 bases are TGTGCCAGCAGCTCGGGATCCTCCGGGACAGGGGGAAACCATGGCTACACCTTC.

The table lists this clone with a few counts. V and J are TRBV7-2 and TRBJ1-6; D perhaps matches TRBD1 (5 bases). The length of the CDR3 is 17 residues. The ends were cut back, 5 bases at V and 8 bases at J, with 22 bases in the middle. Germline V gene lookup returns CDR1 SGHTA and CDR2 FQGNSA. CDR3 sequence: CASSTHRQGGSYSPLHF. CDR3 in DNA: TGTGCCAGCAGCACTCATCGGCAGGGAGGGAGTTATTCACCCCTCCACTTT.

The chain combines TRBV7-8 with TRBJ1-1, with D perhaps matching TRBD1 (5 bases). Germline-derived CDR1 and CDR2 are SGHVS and FQNEAQ. This CDR3 has 13 amino acids. Trimming left V 5 bases short and J 5 bases short, with 12 bases between. The CDR3 DNA follows: TGTGCCAGCAGCCAAGGGCGGGGGACTGAAGCTTTCTTT. This sequence encodes CASSQGRGTEAFF.

The chain joins TRBV7-3 to TRBJ1-1; the D gene is possibly TRBD1 (5 bases). The V gene's germline CDR1 is SGHTA and CDR2 FQGTGA. With 1 base removed from V and 4 bases from J, the gap between germline ends came to 7 bases. The CDR3 contains 13 residues. CDR3 sequence reads: CASSLMGGTEAFF. Written as DNA, the CDR3 is TGTGCCAGCAGCTTAATGGGGGGCACTGAAGCTTTCTTT.

The rearrangement joins TRBV7-3 to TRBJ2-4; 12 positions agree with TRBD2. The CDR3 is 15 amino acids. Germline V gene lookup returns CDR1 SGHTA and CDR2 FQGTGA. V lost 5 bases and J lost 4; bases outside the gene matches: 3. This CDR3 reads CASSTSGGRKNIQYF. The CDR3 DNA sequence: TGTGCCAGCAGCACTAGCGGGGGGCGTAAAAACATTCAGTACTTC.

This clone is deemed medium-sized. The rearrangement joins TRBV7-9 to TRBJ1-2, with TRBD1 matching 11 bases. Germline V CDR1 and CDR2: SEHNR, FQNEAQ (reference sequence). There are 15 residues in the CDR3. J gave up 6 bases and V 10 bases, and 13 bases lay outside the gene matches. CDR3 sequence (DNA): TGTGCCACCCGCCGCCGGGACAGGGGGGACCATGGCTACACCTTC. Protein product: CATRRRDRGDHGYTF.

The rearrangement joins TRBV6-5 to TRBJ1-5; D gene unclear. Germline V CDR1 and CDR2: MNHEY, SVGAGI. Trimming took 0 bases from V and 6 from J, leaving 12 bases between them. The CDR3 runs to 15 residues. CDR3 amino acids: CASSYSAGVVQPQHF. The CDR3 DNA follows: TGTGCCAGCAGTTACTCCGCCGGGGTGGTTCAGCCCCAGCATTTT.

The CDR3 sequence is CASSVTGLGQPQHF. Written as DNA, the CDR3 is TGTGCCAGCAGCGTGACAGGGCTTGGTCAGCCCCAGCATTTT. V is TRBV2 and J is TRBJ1-5; 7 bases match TRBD1. From germline, CDR1 is SNHLY and CDR2 FYNNEI. With 6 bases clipped from V and 6 bases from J, the junction kept 8 bases outside the gene matches. The CDR3 sequence is 14 residues long. The full variable domain, completed using reference TRBV2 and TRBJ1-5, is EPEVTQTPSHQVTQMGQEVILRCVPISNHLYFYWYRQILGQKVEFLVSFYNNEISEKSEIFDDQFSVERPDGSNFTLKIRSTKLEDSAMYFCASSVTGLGQPQHFGDGTRLSIL.

The table lists this clone with a few counts. The V gene is TRBV7-3, the J gene TRBJ2-1; TRBD2 is a possible D gene (7 bases). Germline-derived CDR1 and CDR2 are SGHTA and FQGTGA. The CDR3 runs 15 residues. Trimming shortened V by 1 base and J by 8 bases, and 15 bases separated the two germline ends. This CDR3 reads CASSLRGGRMYEQFF. Written as DNA, the CDR3 is TGTGCCAGCAGCTTAAGGGGGGGCCGTATGTATGAGCAGTTCTTC.

In this sample, this clone turned up a few times. The rearrangement joins TRBV11-3 to TRBJ1-6; D gene uncertain. The CDR3 is 13 amino acids. Germline loops: CDR1 SGHNT, CDR2 YENEEA. Trimming pared 1 base from V and 8 bases from J, leaving 6 bases between. CDR3 sequence (DNA): TGTGCCAGCAGCTTAGGTCGGGATTCACCCCTCCACTTT. Protein: CASSLGRDSPLHF.

This clone was counted only a few times. V usage is TRBV5-7 and J usage is TRBJ1-2, with 10 bases that match TRBD1. TRBV5-7 is an ORF; its function is uncertain. V shed 2 bases and J 7 bases; nucleotides not matched to a gene: 11. The CDR3 is 16 amino acids. CDR3 amino acids: CASSLPTGTGASGYTF. CDR3 DNA: TGTGCCAGCAGCTTACCAACCGGGACAGGGGCCAGTGGCTACACCTTC.

J is TRBJ1-1 and V is TRBV7-3; no definite D call. V was pared by 4 bases and J by 3 bases, with 9 bases between. The CDR3 is 13 amino acids. Per germline, CDR1 SGHTA and CDR2 FQGTGA. CDR3 nucleotides: TGTGCCAGCAGCTCCCGTATCGACACTGAAGCTTTCTTT. It encodes CASSSRIDTEAFF.

The chain has TRBV6-1 and TRBJ1-5, with a tentative D call TRBD1 (6 bases). Germline CDR1 and CDR2: MNHNS and SASEGT. The CDR3 totals 13 residues. V lost 8 bases to trimming and J lost 5 bases, with 13 bases between them. CDR3 sequence reads: CASHRVEDQPQHF. CDR3 in DNA: TGTGCCAGCCACAGGGTGGAAGATCAGCCCCAGCATTTT.

This clone was found a few times. The rearrangement links TRBV18 to TRBJ2-3, with unresolved D. CDR3 length: 14 residues. Per germline, CDR1 KGHSH and CDR2 LQKENI. Trimming left V 0 bases short and J 4 bases short, with 8 bases between. The CDR3 bases are TGTGCCAGCTCACCACCGAGCCAAGCAGATACGCAGTATTTT. Protein: CASSPPSQADTQYF.

This clone is labeled medium-sized. The chain uses TRBV27 and TRBJ1-5; D is unresolved. Deletions cut 4 bases from V and 4 bases from J, with 8 bases between. This CDR3 comprises 13 residues. Germline assignment: CDR1 MNHEY and CDR2 SMNVEV (reference sequence). The CDR3 DNA follows: TGTGCCAGCAGTTGGCTGCTTAATCAGCCCCAGCATTTT. Its translation is CASSWLLNQPQHF.

The CDR3 sequence is CASSLGTGEETQYF. The CDR3 DNA follows: TGTGCCAGCAGCTTAGGGACAGGGGAAGAGACCCAGTACTTC. The chain employs TRBV7-9 and TRBJ2-5, with 9 bases identical to TRBD1. The CDR3 is 14 residues long. Germline loops: CDR1 SEHNR, CDR2 FQNEAQ (reference sequence). J was trimmed by 3 bases and V by 1 base; bases with no gene match: 0.

This clone has just a few counts. The chain joins TRBV29-1 to TRBJ2-3; D is uncertain. CDR1 is SQVTM, CDR2 ANQGSEA, per germline. CDR3 length equals 13 residues. The V end was cut by 7 bases, the J end by 0 bases, with 11 bases between. Here the CDR3 reads CSATRVSTDTQYF. The CDR3, as DNA: TGCAGCGCCACTCGCGTAAGCACAGATACGCAGTATTTT.